Shown below are 3 T cell receptor beta chains from a single sample sequenced in a study of T-cell memory formation after mild COVID-19. TCRdb processed the 5' RACE reads anew with MiXCR; each CDR3 protein has one entry. The table records roughly 600,000 distinct CDR3 sequences, about a sixth of them present only once. The material sequenced was PBMCs or a T cell subset sorted from them (not recorded which). These receptor sequences come from an adult woman who had mild COVID-19 (a few samples of this study predate the infection). Cell type and time point are not known.

This clonotype was counted only a few times. The rearrangement uses TRBV5-1 and TRBJ2-7; 8 nucleotides match TRBD1. With V trimmed by 2 bases and J by 0 bases, 13 bases remained unmatched. This CDR3 has 18 residues. Germline V lookup: CDR1 SGHRS, CDR2 YFSETQ. For the CDR3, the DNA is TGCGCCAGCAGCTTCGGGACCGGACAGGGCTTGAGCTCCTACGAGCAGTACTTC. Protein: CASSFGTGQGLSSYEQYF.

Only a few counts were recorded for this clonotype. CDR3 sequence: CAISESFSGSTYEQYF. In nucleotides, the CDR3 is TGTGCCATCAGTGAGTCTTTTAGCGGGAGTACCTACGAGCAGTACTTC. V and J are TRBV10-3 and TRBJ2-7, with 9 bases matching TRBD2. With 0 bases clipped from V and 2 bases from J, the junction kept 5 bases outside the gene matches. Germline CDR1 ENHRY, CDR2 SYGVKD. The CDR3 runs to 16 residues.

Ten or more counts support this clonotype. The chain joins TRBV7-9 to TRBJ2-2, with a possible D match to TRBD2 (6 bases). Trimming stripped 5 bases from V and 6 bases from J, with 16 bases between. This CDR3 region has 15 residues. CDR1 and CDR2 (germline): SEHNR, FQNEAQ (reference sequence). This CDR3 is CASSPRTGGAGELFF. The CDR3 region has the DNA TGTGCCAGCAGCCCCCGGACCGGAGGGGCCGGGGAGCTGTTTTTT.